This TCR beta chain emerged from a study of blood T cell repertoires in COVID-19 (dated by TCRdb to the early 2020s). At the level of the whole study: Collaborator samples came from the United States, Italy and Spain and covered acute and convalescent phases of COVID-19. Where available, HLA class I and class II types were taken from metadata supplied by the sample provider and were not determined by assay-based typing. Nearly every sample came with metadata listing a de-identified subject ID, COVID-19 status, age in years and sex. A freely available public database, intended as a resource for researchers studying the immune response to SARS-CoV-2, is where the repertoires were released. Samples were obtained from the ongoing ImmuneRACE study (first 160 participants) and from about 1,300 subjects provided by 6 global collaborators. Deeply sampled blood TCRbeta repertoires from subjects exposed to, actively infected with, or recovered from COVID-19 were included in the dataset. The material from the prospective study consisted of cDNA or gDNA derived from T cells, B-cell-depleted T cells, or PBMCs.

Whole blood was collected in K2EDTA tubes by collaborating institutions according to the institutions' own protocols. Collaborator samples were shipped for TCRbeta analysis as frozen whole blood, isolated PBMCs, or DNA extracted from either sample type. Only one count was recorded for this clone. This clone's antigen is unknown. No base quality information exists; no much larger clone differs at one position. TCRbeta CDR3 regions were amplified from genomic DNA using the immunoSEQ Assay, a bias-controlled multiplex PCR. Concerning the study's data processing: Within the assay, amplification of reference gene primers was used to estimate how many nucleated cells each sample contained. To quantify the absolute abundance of each unique TCRbeta CDR3 rearrangement, sequence reads were collapsed and filtered. For each sample, productive Simpson clonality was calculated by taking the square root of Simpson's diversity index across productive rearrangements. TCRdb holds this immuneACCESS table with in-frame rearrangements only. Some clones are missing; in checked studies, unresolved V genes explain under half, and the rest has no known cause. For V, J and clone size, that table is used; D and trimming come from the DNA. For this sample there are over 130,000 clones; around 87% appear just once. Less than 6.5% of the sample is in the top ten clones.

The CDR3 sequence holds 15 residues, the cysteine and phenylalanine included. The read is trimmed to its CDR3 DNA, 45 bases read in frame from base 1. The germline V gene (reference sequence) sets CDR1 to LNHDA and CDR2 to SQIVND. V ends up 9 bases short and J 3 bases short, with an unmatched junction base count of 11. Here is what the overall study found, with its caveats: The quantity of clinical and demographic metadata differed by source and by participant and was supplied without curation.

Sequenced: peripheral blood. The TCR originated in a human donor in a cohort sampled during active COVID-19. Here the chain combines TRBV19 and TRBJ2-4, and 7 junction bases match TRBD2. This receptor has the CDR3 CASAFGSGIKNIQYF. DNA sequence: TGTGCCAGCGCCTTTGGGAGCGGGATCAAAAACATTCAGTACTTC.